These 22 T cell receptor beta chains came from one sample sequenced in a study of human thymus T cells. Here immunoSEQ multiplex PCR was the method, and the copy in TCRdb shows in-frame clones only, minus some. Counted here are about 50,000 clones, approximately 95% occurring once; the ten biggest clones make up roughly 0.16%. Sequencing input: blood. These receptors all stem from a girl younger than two with a congenital heart defect but otherwise immunologically healthy.

The DNA for the CDR3 is TGTGCCAGCAGTTCCCGATCAAACGAGCAGTACTTC. It is translated as CASSSRSNEQYF. The chain links TRBV6-1 to TRBJ2-7; D not certain. This CDR3 spans 12 amino acids. Trimming pared 5 bases from V and 5 bases from J, leaving 10 bases between. CDR1 and CDR2 from the germline V gene are MNHNS and SASEGT.

This clone appeared a single time. The chain couples TRBV28 to TRBJ1-1; maybe TRBD1 (6 bases). Per the germline V gene, CDR1 is MDHEN and CDR2 is SYDVKM. V was shortened by 6 bases and J by 0 bases, with 20 bases between the two germline ends. CDR3 size: 17 residues. The CDR3 DNA reads as TGTGCCAGCAGACCTATGACAGGCCGGAACATGAACACTGAAGCTTTCTTT. Translated: CASRPMTGRNMNTEAFF. The full variable domain, rest sourced from reference TRBV28 and TRBJ1-1, is DVKVTQSSRYLVKRTGEKVFLECVQDMDHENMFWYRQDPGLGLRLIYFSYDVKMKEKGDIPEGYSVSREKKERFSLILESASTNQTSMYLCASRPMTGRNMNTEAFFGQGTRLTVV.

The rearrangement links TRBV7-2 to TRBJ1-5; possible D gene TRBD1, 6 bases. The CDR3 is 15 amino acids. Germline V CDR1 and CDR2: SGHTA, FQGNSA. V gave up 2 bases and J gave up 3 bases, with 11 bases separating them. The CDR3 nucleotides read TGTGCCAGCAGCTTAAACGGGGGGGCCAATCAGCCCCAGCATTTT. It yields the protein CASSLNGGANQPQHF.

J is TRBJ1-4 and V is TRBV11-2; D is perhaps TRBD1 (5 bases). V was pared by 8 bases and J by 3 bases, with 16 bases between. Germline V CDR1 and CDR2: SGHAT, FQNNGV. This CDR3 has 15 residues. The DNA of the CDR3 is TGTGCCAGCTCATCGTGGGGCATAGCTAATGAAAAACTGTTTTTT. Protein: CASSSWGIANEKLFF.

J is TRBJ2-1 and V is TRBV5-4; perhaps TRBD2 as D (5 bases). V was clipped by 4 bases and J by 7 bases, with 12 bases between them. CDR1 SGHNT and CDR2 YYREEE come from the germline V gene (reference sequence). This CDR3 is 13 amino acids long. The CDR3 bases are TGTGCCAGCAGCCAAGTAGGGAGTAATGAGCAGTTCTTC. Translated: CASSQVGSNEQFF.

V gene TRBV9 combines with J gene TRBJ1-3, with no clear D. CDR3 length: 14 residues. Germline assignment: CDR1 SGDLS and CDR2 YYNGEE. Trimming took 0 bases from V and 4 from J, leaving 8 bases between them. CDR3 in amino acids: CASSVGTVGNTIYF. CDR3 in DNA: TGTGCCAGCAGCGTAGGGACCGTCGGAAACACCATATATTTT.

The rearrangement uses TRBV6-5 and TRBJ1-1; 7 bases align to TRBD1. This CDR3 spans 14 amino acids. J was trimmed by 1 base and V by 6 bases; bases with no gene match: 5. CDR1 MNHEY and CDR2 SVGAGI come from the germline V gene. CDR3 coding DNA: TGTGCCAGCAGCCCGAGGGGGCGGAACACTGAAGCTTTCTTT. Residues: CASSPRGRNTEAFF.

This chain links TRBV11-3 with TRBJ2-1; possibly TRBD1 for D (6 bases). This CDR3 has 17 amino acids. Germline CDR1 is SGHNT and CDR2 is YENEEA. Trimming removed 2 bases at V and 5 bases at J, with 19 bases between. The CDR3, as DNA: TGTGCCAGCAGCTTATATAGCCGGGGACAAGGGGACAATGAGCAGTTCTTC. Amino acids: CASSLYSRGQGDNEQFF.

This chain joins TRBV2 and TRBJ2-7; D gene ambiguous. Germline V gene data show CDR1 as SNHLY and CDR2 as FYNNEI. Deletions cut 6 bases from V and 0 bases from J, with 9 bases between. This CDR3 comprises 13 residues. The CDR3: CASRGGLSYEQYF. CDR3 sequence (DNA): TGTGCCAGCAGAGGCGGCCTCTCCTACGAGCAGTACTTC.

This chain uses TRBV5-6 with TRBJ2-7; a possible D gene is TRBD2 (6 bases). The germline CDR1 and CDR2 sequences are SGHDT and YYEEEE. V dropped 3 bases and J dropped 5 bases, with 12 bases sitting between them. The CDR3 runs 13 residues. CDR3 loop: CASSWTNHHEQYF. The CDR3 DNA reads as TGTGCCAGCAGCTGGACTAATCACCACGAGCAGTACTTC.

This clone has a handful of counts. The chain recombines TRBV18 with TRBJ1-1; D is unclear. Germline V gene data show CDR1 as KGHSH and CDR2 as LQKENI. Between the trimmed V and J ends, which lost 4 bases and 0 bases, there was a span of 9 bases. The CDR3 length is 14 residues. The CDR3 DNA sequence: TGTGCCAGCTCACTAGGACCGCTGAACACTGAAGCTTTCTTT. It specifies CASSLGPLNTEAFF.

The chain combines TRBV25-1 with TRBJ1-6, with TRBD1 as a possible D gene (6 bases). Germline CDR1 MGHDK, CDR2 SYGVNS. The CDR3 spans 14 residues. Between the trimmed V and J ends, which lost 4 bases and 4 bases, there was a span of 8 bases. CDR3 in DNA: TGTGCCAGCAGTGGTACAGGGTATAATTCACCCCTCCACTTT. It translates to CASSGTGYNSPLHF.

V and J are TRBV7-2 and TRBJ2-4, with 7 nucleotides matching TRBD1. Germline V gene sequence: CDR1 SGHTA, CDR2 FQGNSA. V shed 7 bases, J shed 1 base, and the junction held 1 base outside the gene matches. The CDR3 totals 13 residues. CDR3 nucleotides: TGTGCCAGCAAGGACAGGGCCAAAAACATTCAGTACTTC. It translates to CASKDRAKNIQYF.

V is TRBV20-1 and J is TRBJ2-5; TRBD1 matches at 7 bases. Germline CDR1 DFQATT, CDR2 SNEGSKA (reference sequence). V shed 6 bases, J shed 6 bases, and the junction held 4 bases outside the gene matches. The CDR3 totals 11 residues. The CDR3 protein is CSARQGQTQYF. For the CDR3, the DNA is TGCAGTGCGAGACAGGGACAGACCCAGTACTTC.

On this clone: A junction end diverges from the germline sequence, so it may reflect a read error. The same CDR3 is also encoded by other DNA sequences in this sample. The rearrangement uses TRBV6-5 and TRBJ1-1; D unclear. Germline CDR1 is MNHEY and CDR2 is SVGAGI. The CDR3 covers 13 residues. In DNA, the CDR3 is TGTGCCAGCACCCGGAGTAGGAACACTGAAGCCTTCTTT. Translation: CASTRSRNTEAFF.

J is TRBJ1-4 and V is TRBV27, with D maybe TRBD1 (5 bases). Germline-derived CDR1 and CDR2 are MNHEY and SMNVEV (reference sequence). Trimming cost V 2 bases and J 6 bases, with 10 bases left between them. The CDR3 runs to 14 residues. The CDR3 protein is CASSLGQGHEKLFF. The CDR3 DNA is TGTGCCAGCAGTTTAGGGCAGGGCCATGAAAAACTGTTTTTT.

The chain combines TRBV19 with TRBJ2-5, with TRBD1 as a possible D gene (5 bases). V was cut by 10 bases and J by 9 bases, with 24 bases left in between. In germline, CDR1 is LNHDA, CDR2 SQIVND (reference sequence). The CDR3 contains 14 residues. This CDR3 is CATSLGVSRWAQYF. CDR3 DNA: TGTGCCACCTCCCTAGGGGTCAGTAGGTGGGCCCAGTACTTC.

The chain combines TRBV9 with TRBJ2-1; a weak D match, TRBD2 (5 bases). V dropped 0 bases and J dropped 3 bases, with 7 bases sitting between them. The germline V gene has CDR1 SGDLS and CDR2 YYNGEE. CDR3 length equals 14 residues. This chain's CDR3 is CASSVGGSYNEQFF. Written as DNA, the CDR3 is TGTGCCAGCAGCGTAGGAGGGAGCTACAATGAGCAGTTCTTC.

CDR3 residues: CASSLDSSTDTQYF. The CDR3 DNA reads as TGCGCCAGCAGCTTGGATTCGAGTACAGATACGCAGTATTTT. The chain combines TRBV5-1 with TRBJ2-3, with D unclear. Trimming removed 0 bases from V and 3 bases from J, with 8 bases in between. This CDR3 comprises 14 residues. Germline lookup yields CDR1 SGHRS and CDR2 YFSETQ.

CDR3 sequence: CSARDGYTF. Here the CDR3 DNA reads TGCAGTGCTAGAGATGGCTACACCTTC. V and J are TRBV20-1 and TRBJ1-2; D call uncertain. This CDR3 is built from 9 residues. V was pared by 0 bases and J by 7 bases, with 0 bases between. The germline CDR1 and CDR2 sequences are DFQATT and SNEGSKA (reference sequence).

The chain links TRBV28 to TRBJ2-1; 7 bases fit TRBD1. The CDR3 loop spans 14 amino acids. The germline gives CDR1 MDHEN, CDR2 SYDVKM. Trimming cost V 5 bases and J 6 bases; bases outside gene matches: 7. This CDR3 is CASSLNRGSNEQFF. CDR3 sequence (DNA): TGTGCCAGCAGTCTAAACAGGGGTTCCAATGAGCAGTTCTTC.

Comment on this clone: A read error may produce the germline difference seen at one junction end. The same CDR3 can be traced to other DNA sequences in this sample. This sequence joins TRBV6-1 and TRBJ1-2, with D hard to call. CDR3 length equals 14 residues. Germline assignment: CDR1 MNHNS and CDR2 SASEGT. This chain's CDR3 is CASSEAGSYYGYTF. The CDR3 coding sequence is TGTGCCAGCAGTGAAGCGGGAAGCTACTACGGCTACACCTTC.